Presented here are 2 T cell receptor beta chains from one specimen sequenced in a study of cytomegalovirus exposure and HLA in healthy donors. Generated by immunoSEQ multiplex PCR, the TCRdb table keeps only in-frame clones and is missing some. The sample records about 86,000 clones, approximately 93% being singletons. The material sequenced was PBMCs. The receptors shown here come from a young man in good health and CMV-seronegative.

This chain joins TRBV5-6 and TRBJ2-5; 14 positions match TRBD2. CDR3 length: 16 residues. The ends lost 2 bases at V and 5 bases at J; junction bases unmatched: 5. CDR1 and CDR2 from the germline V gene are SGHDT and YYEEEE. The CDR3 region is CASSLGLAGGGETQYF. In DNA, the CDR3 is TGTGCCAGCAGCTTAGGACTAGCGGGGGGCGGGGAGACCCAGTACTTC.

The chain couples TRBV18 to TRBJ2-7; D may be TRBD1 (6 bases). The germline V and J ends were trimmed by 2 bases and 7 bases, with 21 bases remaining between them. Germline CDR1 KGHSH, CDR2 LQKENI. The CDR3 has 16 residues. DNA of the CDR3: TGTGCCAGCTCACCAGAGTATAGGACAGCCGGTCGGGAGCAGTACTTC. It yields the protein CASSPEYRTAGREQYF.